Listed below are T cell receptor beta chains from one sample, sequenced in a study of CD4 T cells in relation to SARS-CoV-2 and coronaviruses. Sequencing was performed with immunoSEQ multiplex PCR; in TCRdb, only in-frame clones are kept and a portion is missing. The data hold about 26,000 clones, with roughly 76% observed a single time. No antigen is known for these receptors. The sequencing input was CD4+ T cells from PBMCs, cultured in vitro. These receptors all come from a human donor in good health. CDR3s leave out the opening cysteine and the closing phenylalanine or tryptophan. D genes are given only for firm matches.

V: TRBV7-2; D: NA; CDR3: ASSAGGSGNTIY
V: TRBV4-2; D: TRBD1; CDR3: ASSQDAGQATDTQY
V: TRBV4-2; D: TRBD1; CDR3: ASSPGGGTGNTEAF
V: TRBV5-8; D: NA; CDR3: ASSFQGVSSGNTIY
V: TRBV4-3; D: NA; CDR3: ASSQEGGRGFSTEAF
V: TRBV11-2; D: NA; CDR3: ASSLDHSPLH
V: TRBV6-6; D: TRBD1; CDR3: ASSSPDRANEKLF
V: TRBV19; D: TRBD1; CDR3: ASSPRTGTNTEAF
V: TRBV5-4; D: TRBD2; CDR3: ASSLDGTSLETQY
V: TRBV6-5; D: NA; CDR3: ASREDRFSGNTIY
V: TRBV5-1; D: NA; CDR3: ASSLEGPTTDTQY
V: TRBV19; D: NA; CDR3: ASSPSGQPSYGYT
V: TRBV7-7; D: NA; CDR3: ASSLRRGGEQY
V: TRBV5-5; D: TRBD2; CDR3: ASSSRLAGDNEQF
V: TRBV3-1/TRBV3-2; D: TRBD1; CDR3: ASTLGGSYEQY